This T cell receptor beta chain derives from a study of T-cell reconstitution after alpha-beta-depleted transplantation in children. Study conclusions and caveats: By about two months after transplant, alpha-beta T cells reportedly arose from several hundred graft clones that had expanded.

This clonotype has a count of ten or more. Its specificity is unknown. After removal of 1 base from V and 10 bases from J, the junction contained 9 bases not matched to a gene. This CDR3 has 15 amino acids. The TCRbeta library was prepared with unique molecular identifiers. In TCRdb, the PCR reads were re-called with MiXCR into one record per CDR3 protein. This sample has tens of thousands of distinct CDR3 sequences, with approximately 5% found just once. The material sequenced was PBMCs, mostly from graft donor cells, taken 180 days after TCRalphabeta/CD19-depleted stem cell transplant. The chain employs TRBV12-3 or TRBV12-4 and TRBJ1-5; 8 bases are shared with TRBD1. The clonotype comes from a boy younger than two who had a stem cell transplant for acute myeloid leukemia, so the T cells may come from the graft donor. Written as DNA, the CDR3 is TGTGCCAGCAGTTTAGGGGACAGGCCATGGGGACCCCAGCATTTT. Its translation: CASSLGDRPWGPQHF.